A single sample gave rise to the 28 T cell receptor beta chains below, sequenced in a study of CD8 T cells in ankylosing spondylitis. General observations from the study: In ankylosing spondylitis blood, a motif of seven to nine highly homologous TCR beta variants appeared characteristic.

TCRdb itself ran the 5' RACE reads through MiXCR, one entry per CDR3 protein. The repertoire consists of under 550,000 distinct CDR3 sequences, with roughly a quarter occurring once and the leading ten covering about 0.92%. These receptors have no identified antigens. The sequencing sample was made of blood, either unsorted or a sorted T cell fraction (not recorded which). All receptors derive from a male donor with ankylosing spondylitis.

V is TRBV13 and J is TRBJ2-1; the match to TRBD1 covers 8 bases. V lost 4 bases, J lost 6 bases, and 2 bases stayed unmatched. The CDR3 runs to 13 residues. Germline-derived CDR1 and CDR2 are PRHDT and FYEKMQ (reference sequence). CDR3 residues: CASSSTGGNEQFF. The CDR3 DNA follows: TGTGCCAGCAGCTCTACAGGGGGCAATGAGCAGTTCTTC.

J is TRBJ2-7 and V is TRBV7-8; D remains ambiguous. The V end lost 3 bases, the J end lost 4 bases, and 4 bases lay between the germline ends. CDR1 SGHVS and CDR2 FQNEAQ come from the germline V gene. The CDR3 runs to 11 residues. The CDR3 nucleotides read TGTGCCAGCAGCTTTTGGTACGAGCAGTACTTC. Protein sequence: CASSFWYEQYF.

This clonotype was picked up many times. V and J are TRBV12-3 or TRBV12-4 and TRBJ2-1; no clear D. With 2 bases removed from V and 9 bases from J, the gap between germline ends came to 5 bases. The CDR3 is 11 amino acids. CDR3 DNA sequence: TGTGCCAGCAGTTTATGGGTTGAGCAGTTCTTC. This codes for CASSLWVEQFF.

The rearrangement links TRBV2 to TRBJ1-2; D is unclear. This CDR3 spans 13 amino acids. Germline V CDR1 and CDR2: SNHLY, FYNNEI. Between the trimmed V and J ends, which lost 7 bases and 6 bases, there was a span of 15 bases. CDR3 DNA: TGTGCCAGCACCCAAGAAGGGCCCCATGGCTACACCTTC. The encoded protein is CASTQEGPHGYTF.

CDR3 in DNA: TGTGCCAGCAGTCGTGGAACTAGCGGGTTCAATGAGCAGTTCTTC. Its translation: CASSRGTSGFNEQFF. The chain is built from TRBV6-1 and TRBJ2-1; 9 positions match TRBD2. CDR1 and CDR2 (germline): MNHNS, SASEGT. The CDR3 is made up of 15 amino acids. Germline trimming cut 5 bases from V and 6 bases from J; bases unmatched to any gene: 8.

The rearrangement links TRBV20-1 to TRBJ2-3; D is undetermined. This CDR3 contains 14 residues. Germline V CDR1 and CDR2: DFQATT, SNEGSKA (reference sequence). V lost 3 bases to trimming and J lost 2 bases, with 12 bases between them. The CDR3 DNA is TGCAGTGCTAGTCTAGTGGCTGCCACAGATACGCAGTATTTT. Translation: CSASLVAATDTQYF.

V and J are TRBV20-1 and TRBJ2-7, with D hard to call. Trimming cost V 6 bases and J 0 bases, with 15 bases left between them. Per germline, CDR1 DFQATT and CDR2 SNEGSKA (reference sequence). The CDR3 is 14 amino acids. The CDR3 nucleotides are TGCAGTGCATATATTTTTAGGAGCTCCTACGAGCAGTACTTC. Translating it yields CSAYIFRSSYEQYF.

The chain combines TRBV27 with TRBJ2-1; unclear D gene. Germline values: CDR1 MNHEY, CDR2 SMNVEV (reference sequence). The CDR3 is 15 amino acids. V dropped 0 bases and J dropped 0 bases, with 6 bases sitting between them. CDR3 protein: CASSLSLISYNEQFF. CDR3 nucleotide sequence: TGTGCCAGCAGTTTATCTCTAATCTCCTACAATGAGCAGTTCTTC.

The sample holds a few counts of this clonotype. The chain recombines TRBV28 with TRBJ2-7; possibly TRBD2 for D (7 bases). The germline CDR1 and CDR2 sequences are MDHEN and SYDVKM. CDR3 length: 15 residues. The germline V and J ends were trimmed by 6 bases and 0 bases, with 15 bases remaining between them. The CDR3 nucleotides read TGTGCCAGCAGCTCGAGGGGGGGATCCTCCTACGAGCAGTACGTC. It translates to CASSSRGGSSYEQYV.

The genes are TRBV12-3 or TRBV12-4 and TRBJ2-7; D might be TRBD2 (5 bases). This CDR3 region has 13 residues. Trimming took 2 bases from V and 3 from J, leaving 8 bases between them. CDR3 residues: CASSLNGNYEQYF. In DNA, the CDR3 is TGTGCCAGCAGTTTAAACGGGAACTACGAGCAGTACTTC.

The chain employs TRBV5-1 and TRBJ2-6; no clear D. V was trimmed by 0 bases and J by 2 bases, leaving 3 bases between them. CDR1 and CDR2 from the germline V gene are SGHRS and YFSETQ. The CDR3 spans 14 residues. CDR3 nucleotide sequence: TGCGCCAGCAGCTTGGACACTGGGGCCAACGTCCTGACTTTC. This gives the protein CASSLDTGANVLTF. The full variable domain, completed using reference TRBV5-1 and TRBJ2-6, is KAGVTQTPRYLIKTRGQQVTLSCSPISGHRSVSWYQQTPGQGLQFLFEYFSETQRNKGNFPGRFSGRQFSNSRSEMNVSTLELGDSALYLCASSLDTGANVLTFGAGSRLTVL.

V is TRBV3-1 and J is TRBJ2-7; 9 nucleotides match TRBD2. The CDR3 length is 15 residues. Trimming took 3 bases from V and 3 from J; bases not matched to a gene: 6. Germline values: CDR1 LGHDT, CDR2 YNNKEL (reference sequence). The CDR3 DNA sequence: TGTGCCAGCAGCCACGCTAGCGGGAAGATCTACGAGCAGTACGTC. It specifies CASSHASGKIYEQYV.

This clonotype was detected only a few times. The J gene is TRBJ1-4, the V gene TRBV7-9; D gene ambiguous. Trimming cost V 1 base and J 6 bases, with 9 bases left between them. Germline values: CDR1 SEHNR, CDR2 FQNEAQ (reference sequence). This CDR3 spans 14 amino acids. CDR3 in DNA: TGTGCCAGCAGCTTAGGTGTTACCTATGAAAAACTGTTTTTT. Residues: CASSLGVTYEKLFF. Filled out from reference TRBV7-9 and TRBJ1-4, the complete variable domain reads DTGVSQNPRHKITKRGQNVTFRCDPISEHNRLYWYRQTLGQGPEFLTYFQNEAQLEKSRLLSDRFSAERPKGSFSTLEIQRTEQGDSAMYLCASSLGVTYEKLFFGSGTQLSVL.

This clonotype showed up just a few times. V usage is TRBV7-8 and J usage is TRBJ1-1; D remains ambiguous. Germline V lookup: CDR1 SGHVS, CDR2 FQNEAQ. Trimming cost V 5 bases and J 4 bases, with 8 bases left between them. The CDR3 has 12 residues. For the CDR3, the DNA is TGTGCCAGCAGCAAAAGGTCCACTGAAGCTTTCTTT. Translating gives CASSKRSTEAFF.

The chain recombines TRBV20-1 with TRBJ1-2; D possibly corresponds to TRBD1 (6 bases). The germline V gene has CDR1 DFQATT and CDR2 SNEGSKA (reference sequence). The V end was cut by 6 bases, the J end by 8 bases, with 22 bases between. There are 14 residues in the CDR3. CDR3 residues: CSAYPGAGERGYTF. DNA of the CDR3: TGCAGTGCCTACCCGGGGGCCGGCGAACGGGGCTACACCTTC.

V is TRBV19 and J is TRBJ2-1; D possibly corresponds to TRBD1 (6 bases). The CDR3 is made up of 13 amino acids. Per the germline V gene, CDR1 is LNHDA and CDR2 is SQIVND (reference sequence). V lost 7 bases and J 5 bases, leaving 12 bases between the germline ends. Here the CDR3 reads CASKGRGHNEQFF. Written as DNA, the CDR3 is TGTGCCAGTAAGGGCAGGGGTCACAATGAGCAGTTCTTC.

The V call is TRBV7-9, the J call TRBJ1-2; TRBD1 matches 9 bases. J lost 6 bases, V lost 5 bases, and 10 bases had no gene match. The CDR3 has 15 residues. The germline CDR1 and CDR2 sequences are SEHNR and FQNEAQ (reference sequence). CDR3 sequence (DNA): TGTGCCAGCAGCCCTGGACAGGGGACTGGAGATGGCTACACCTTC. This gives the protein CASSPGQGTGDGYTF.

The chain is built from TRBV5-4 and TRBJ1-2; 10 bases are a match to TRBD1. The CDR3 length is 15 residues. V was clipped by 4 bases and J by 4 bases; unmatched bases: 7. Germline V gives CDR1 SGHNT, CDR2 YYREEE (reference sequence). The CDR3 sequence: CASSQGQGFGYGYTF. The CDR3 nucleotides read TGTGCCAGCAGCCAGGGACAGGGGTTTGGCTATGGCTACACCTTC.

This clonotype has more than one count but fewer than ten. The chain joins TRBV20-1 to TRBJ1-2, with D unclear. CDR1 is DFQATT, CDR2 SNEGSKA, per germline (reference sequence). The germline V and J ends were trimmed by 6 bases and 4 bases, with 12 bases remaining between them. CDR3 length equals 12 residues. CDR3 nucleotide sequence: TGCAGTGCAGAGCGAGAAACCTATGGCTACACCTTC. It codes for CSAERETYGYTF.

The J gene is TRBJ2-2, the V gene TRBV5-5; 11 bases are shared with TRBD2. The V segment lost 1 base and the J segment 5 bases; nucleotides outside the gene matches: 4. The germline V gene encodes CDR1 SGHKS and CDR2 YYEKEE (reference sequence). The CDR3 runs 16 residues. CDR3: CASSLTSGSLTGELFF. In DNA form, the CDR3 reads TGTGCCAGCAGCTTGACTAGCGGGAGTCTGACCGGGGAGCTGTTTTTT.

This chain connects TRBV6-1 to TRBJ2-2; possibly TRBD2 for D (6 bases). The germline V and J ends were trimmed by 4 bases and 3 bases, with 12 bases remaining between them. Germline lookup yields CDR1 MNHNS and CDR2 SASEGT. This CDR3 comprises 15 residues. The CDR3 DNA is TGTGCCAGCAGTGCGACTAGTGGGGACACCGGGGAGCTGTTTTTT. Translating gives CASSATSGDTGELFF.

The chain couples TRBV5-1 to TRBJ1-1; D is uncertain. Trimming stripped 0 bases from V and 6 bases from J, with 15 bases between. The CDR3 covers 15 residues. The germline V gene has CDR1 SGHRS and CDR2 YFSETQ. The DNA for the CDR3 is TGCGCCAGCAGCTTGGCCACAACGGTGACCGCTGAAGCTTTCTTT. Translation: CASSLATTVTAEAFF.

This rearrangement joins TRBV5-1 to TRBJ2-3; 8 nucleotides match TRBD2. V dropped 1 base and J dropped 2; count of bases not matched to a gene: 12. The CDR3 runs 18 residues. The V gene's germline CDR1 is SGHRS and CDR2 YFSETQ. The CDR3 sequence is CASSLNILTSVSTDTQYF. The CDR3 DNA reads TGCGCCAGCAGCTTGAACATTCTGACTAGCGTTTCCACAGATACGCAGTATTTT.

Only a few counts were recorded for this clonotype. The chain uses TRBV29-1 and TRBJ1-1; D uncertain. Looked up from germline, CDR1 is SQVTM and CDR2 is ANQGSEA. This CDR3 is built from 12 residues. V was pared by 2 bases and J by 8 bases, with 12 bases between. The CDR3 sequence is CSVEIFLAEAFF. CDR3 coding DNA: TGCAGCGTTGAAATTTTCTTGGCAGAAGCTTTCTTT.

This clonotype occurred a few times. V is TRBV12-3 or TRBV12-4 and J is TRBJ2-5; D is unclear. The CDR3 consists of 14 residues. V was clipped by 5 bases and J by 4 bases, with 14 bases between them. The CDR3 DNA follows: TGTGCCAGCAGTAGAAAAACAGCACTAGAGACCCAGTACTTC. This sequence encodes CASSRKTALETQYF.

This chain joins TRBV11-2 and TRBJ2-7; 9 bases are shared with TRBD2. The germline V gene encodes CDR1 SGHAT and CDR2 FQNNGV. V shed 1 base and J 0 bases; nucleotides not matched to a gene: 1. CDR3 size: 15 residues. CDR3 nucleotides: TGTGCCAGCAGCTTAGTAGCGGGGGTCTCCTACGAGCAGTACTTC. This translates into CASSLVAGVSYEQYF.

The sample holds a few counts of this clonotype. The chain employs TRBV27 and TRBJ1-2, with D unresolved. Germline lookup yields CDR1 MNHEY and CDR2 SMNVEV (reference sequence). The CDR3 loop spans 14 amino acids. Trimming left V 5 bases short and J 1 base short, with 11 bases between. DNA for the CDR3: TGTGCCAGCAGTCTACTATATTTTAACTATGGCTACACCTTC. Encoded protein: CASSLLYFNYGYTF.

This chain links TRBV12-3 or TRBV12-4 with TRBJ2-3; the D gene is possibly TRBD2 (6 bases). V was cut by 6 bases and J by 0 bases, with 13 bases left in between. The CDR3 has 15 amino acids. The CDR3 DNA follows: TGTGCCAGCAGCTCCCGGGGAGGTAGCACAGATACGCAGTATTTT. Its protein product is CASSSRGGSTDTQYF.